This T cell receptor (beta chain) was sequenced for a study of OX40 agonist ivuxolimab in advanced cancers. Systemic immunosuppression or autoimmune disease history was grounds to exclude patients. Germline V lookup: CDR1 PRHDT, CDR2 FYEKMQ (reference sequence). The CDR3 loop spans 15 amino acids. V lost 0 bases, J lost 0 bases, and 9 bases lay in between. The table came from immunoSEQ multiplex PCR; TCRdb's copy has only in-frame clones and leaves some out. The repertoire consists of roughly 76,000 clones, with about 90% occurring once and the leading ten covering under 10%. This clone has just one count.

This receptor was taken from an adult with an advanced solid tumor such as melanoma, head and neck, liver or kidney cancer. The sequencing used CD4+ or CD8+ T cells sorted from blood, collected in a trial of the OX40 agonist ivuxolimab. J is TRBJ2-7 and V is TRBV13, with D uncertain. The CDR3 bases are TGTGCCAGCAGCTTAGGAGCCGGTAGCTCCTACGAGCAGTACTTC. It encodes CASSLGAGSSYEQYF.